This entry lists 4 T cell receptor beta chains sequenced from one sample in a study of cytomegalovirus exposure and HLA in healthy donors. A multiplex PCR was run with 60 Vbeta primers and 13 Jbeta primers. Here immunoSEQ multiplex PCR was the method, and the copy in TCRdb shows in-frame clones only, minus some. Of some 200,000 clones listed, roughly 73% are singletons. The specimen sequenced was PBMCs. These receptors were obtained from a woman aged 25-40 years in good health and CMV-seronegative.

The V gene is TRBV5-1, the J gene TRBJ2-5; 8 nucleotides match TRBD2. With V trimmed by 4 bases and J by 1 base, 6 bases remained unmatched. The CDR3 extends over 15 amino acids. Germline CDR1 reads SGHRS; CDR2 reads YFSETQ. This CDR3 is CASSPREGTQETQYF. The DNA for the CDR3 is TGCGCCAGCAGCCCCCGGGAGGGGACCCAAGAGACCCAGTACTTC. Full variable domain (outside the CDR3, taken from reference TRBV5-1 and TRBJ2-5): KAGVTQTPRYLIKTRGQQVTLSCSPISGHRSVSWYQQTPGQGLQFLFEYFSETQRNKGNFPGRFSGRQFSNSRSEMNVSTLELGDSALYLCASSPREGTQETQYFGPGTRLLVL.

V usage is TRBV7-9 and J usage is TRBJ1-5, with 8 nucleotides matching TRBD1. V was pared by 4 bases and J by 2 bases, with 4 bases of the junction left unmatched. This CDR3 has 15 amino acids. Germline lookup yields CDR1 SEHNR and CDR2 FQNEAQ (reference sequence). CDR3 nucleotides: TGTGCCAGCAGCTCTGGACAGGGCGGCAATCAGCCCCAGCATTTT. This gives the protein CASSSGQGGNQPQHF.

The chain combines TRBV5-6 with TRBJ1-3; possible D gene TRBD1, 5 bases. Germline CDR1 reads SGHDT; CDR2 reads YYEEEE. The CDR3 loop spans 16 amino acids. The ends were cut back, 4 bases at V and 2 bases at J, with 16 bases in the middle. The DNA of the CDR3 is TGTGCCAGCAGCATTATTACAGGTCGGCCTGGAAACACCATATATTTT. Translated: CASSIITGRPGNTIYF.

This chain connects TRBV28 to TRBJ2-7; TRBD2 aligns across 13 bases. Germline V gene data show CDR1 as MDHEN and CDR2 as SYDVKM. This CDR3 has 15 amino acids. V lost 6 bases, J lost 7 bases, and 9 bases stayed unmatched. The CDR3 DNA follows: TGTGCCAGCAGCCTCGGACTAGCGGGAGAAGTTGAGCAGTACTTC. It yields the protein CASSLGLAGEVEQYF.